This T cell receptor (beta chain) was identified during a study of cytomegalovirus exposure and HLA in healthy donors. PCR used 60 Vbeta primers and 13 Jbeta primers. Method: immunoSEQ multiplex PCR; TCRdb's copy keeps in-frame clones and lacks some. The sample holds roughly 130,000 clones, 81% seen once. Trimming cost V 6 bases and J 4 bases; bases outside gene matches: 5. The CDR3 is 13 amino acids. The germline V gene has CDR1 SEHNR and CDR2 FQNEAQ (reference sequence). A remark on this clone: Antigen specificity is unknown.

General study results and limits: Cytomegalovirus association was listed for about 180 TCR beta chains.

The material sequenced was PBMCs. The chain has TRBV7-9 and TRBJ2-5, with 7 bases matching TRBD1. The receptor comes from a middle-aged woman in good health and CMV-seropositive. CDR3 amino acids: CASRPTGVETQYF. The CDR3 DNA is TGTGCCAGCAGACCTACAGGGGTAGAGACCCAGTACTTC.